This passage covers 17 T cell receptor beta chains from one sample sequenced in a study of cytomegalovirus exposure and HLA in healthy donors. The primer mix had 60 Vbeta and 13 Jbeta primers. TCRdb's copy holds only in-frame clones and misses some; the assay was immunoSEQ multiplex PCR. The sample has 90,000 to 150,000 clones; 65% to 80% are singletons. Sequencing was performed on PBMCs. All receptors come from a man aged 35-49 years in good health and CMV-seropositive.

The chain combines TRBV4-3 with TRBJ2-7; 8 positions agree with TRBD2. Germline CDR1 is LGHNA and CDR2 is YSLEER. The CDR3 has 15 amino acids. V lost 0 bases to trimming and J lost 2 bases; unmatched junction nucleotides: 3. The CDR3: CASSQERGLAYEQYF. For the CDR3, the DNA is TGCGCCAGCAGCCAAGAAAGGGGACTAGCCTACGAGCAGTACTTC.

The rearrangement links TRBV9 to TRBJ2-1; 7 nucleotides line up with TRBD1. The CDR3 is 16 residues long. Trimming removed 4 bases from V and 4 bases from J; junction bases left unmatched: 11. The V gene's germline CDR1 is SGDLS and CDR2 YYNGEE. CDR3 loop: CASSPRGQNTYNEQFF. CDR3 sequence (DNA): TGTGCCAGCAGCCCAAGGGGACAGAATACGTACAATGAGCAGTTCTTC.

The gene calls are TRBV19 and TRBJ2-2; 7 nucleotides align to TRBD1. CDR1 is LNHDA and CDR2 is SQIVND in the germline V gene (reference sequence). This CDR3 has 16 residues. The ends lost 3 bases at V and 3 bases at J; junction bases unmatched: 7. This chain's CDR3 is CASSIPGTAYTGELFF. The CDR3 coding sequence is TGTGCCAGTAGTATTCCCGGGACAGCATACACCGGGGAGCTGTTTTTT.

The chain is built from TRBV19 and TRBJ2-2, with 11 bases fitting TRBD2. CDR1 is LNHDA, CDR2 SQIVND, per germline (reference sequence). The CDR3 has 16 residues. Trimming took 7 bases from V and 1 from J; bases not matched to a gene: 5. Here the CDR3 reads CASTKLAGENTGELFF. The CDR3 DNA reads as TGTGCCAGTACCAAACTAGCGGGGGAGAACACCGGGGAGCTGTTTTTT.

The genes are TRBV5-1 and TRBJ1-2, with TRBD1 matching over 7 bases. Germline V gene sequence: CDR1 SGHRS, CDR2 YFSETQ. The V and J ends lost 1 base and 4 bases, in that order; junction bases with no gene match: 10. This CDR3 has 16 residues. The CDR3 sequence is CASSLLNRGSSYGYTF. The CDR3 DNA sequence: TGCGCCAGCAGCTTGCTCAACAGGGGCTCCTCCTATGGCTACACCTTC.

The chain has TRBV2 and TRBJ1-5; D call uncertain. In germline, CDR1 is SNHLY, CDR2 FYNNEI. The CDR3 loop spans 13 amino acids. V was trimmed by 2 bases and J by 7 bases, leaving 9 bases between them. The CDR3 DNA reads as TGTGCCAGCAGTGAATTTGTGTTACAGCCCCAGCATTTT. This sequence encodes CASSEFVLQPQHF. Together with reference TRBV2 and TRBJ1-5, the CDR3 gives the full variable domain: EPEVTQTPSHQVTQMGQEVILRCVPISNHLYFYWYRQILGQKVEFLVSFYNNEISEKSEIFDDQFSVERPDGSNFTLKIRSTKLEDSAMYFCASSEFVLQPQHFGDGTRLSIL.

The rearrangement joins TRBV29-1 to TRBJ2-3; perhaps TRBD2 as D (6 bases). The V end was cut by 5 bases, the J end by 2 bases, with 11 bases between. The CDR3 has 13 amino acids. Per germline, CDR1 SQVTM and CDR2 ANQGSEA. The CDR3 sequence: CSVWEATTDTQYF. The CDR3 bases are TGCAGCGTTTGGGAGGCGACCACAGATACGCAGTATTTT.

V and J are TRBV11-3 and TRBJ2-3; 7 bases line up with TRBD1. With V trimmed by 6 bases and J by 0 bases, 6 bases remained unmatched. Germline-derived CDR1 and CDR2 are SGHNT and YENEEA. The CDR3 consists of 15 residues. As DNA, the CDR3 is TGTGCCAGCAGTTCAACAGGGGAGAGCACAGATACGCAGTATTTT. Its translation is CASSSTGESTDTQYF.

The gene calls are TRBV7-8 and TRBJ2-5; TRBD1 matches at 7 bases. Germline CDR1 reads SGHVS; CDR2 reads FQNEAQ. CDR3 length: 15 residues. J was trimmed by 2 bases and V by 1 base; bases with no gene match: 4. The CDR3 loop is CASSLEGQLQETQYF. CDR3 bases: TGTGCCAGCAGCTTAGAGGGACAGTTACAAGAGACCCAGTACTTC.

This chain uses TRBV4-1 with TRBJ2-7, with D perhaps TRBD2 (5 bases). The germline V and J ends were trimmed by 1 base and 3 bases, with 13 bases remaining between them. Germline CDR1 MGHRA, CDR2 YSYEKL. This CDR3 contains 15 residues. CDR3 sequence (DNA): TGCGCCAGCAGCCAAGTCCCGGGATCTGGCTACGAGCAGTACTTC. Encoded protein: CASSQVPGSGYEQYF.

V gene TRBV9 combines with J gene TRBJ2-2; 8 nucleotides agree with TRBD2. CDR3 size: 19 residues. In germline, CDR1 is SGDLS, CDR2 YYNGEE. V shed 4 bases and J 3 bases; nucleotides not matched to a gene: 17. The DNA for the CDR3 is TGTGCCAGCAGCCCGACGCAAGGACTAGAGCGGGGGCACACCGGGGAGCTGTTTTTT. It translates to CASSPTQGLERGHTGELFF.

This CDR3 reads CATNGQGGIGQPQHF. DNA for the CDR3: TGTGCCACCAATGGACAGGGGGGGATCGGGCAGCCCCAGCATTTT. This rearrangement joins TRBV15 to TRBJ1-5, with 10 bases that match TRBD1. J was trimmed by 7 bases and V by 7 bases; bases with no gene match: 10. The CDR3 runs 15 residues. Germline lookup yields CDR1 LNHNV and CDR2 YYDKDF (reference sequence).

The chain combines TRBV7-2 with TRBJ2-6; no reliable D call. This CDR3 is built from 17 residues. Trimming took off 2 bases at V and 1 base at J, with 12 bases between the two ends. Per germline, CDR1 SGHTA and CDR2 FQGNSA. The CDR3 is CASSLSYRVSGANVLTF. The CDR3 DNA reads TGTGCCAGCAGCTTATCTTATCGGGTTTCTGGGGCCAACGTCCTGACTTTC.

Only one count was recorded for this clone. The V and J genes are TRBV28 and TRBJ1-4; D gene unclear. The V end lost 0 bases, the J end lost 5 bases, and 10 bases lay between the germline ends. Germline lookup yields CDR1 MDHEN and CDR2 SYDVKM. The CDR3 extends over 15 amino acids. This CDR3 reads CASSLWGSANEKLFF. CDR3 bases: TGTGCCAGCAGTTTATGGGGCTCGGCCAATGAAAAACTGTTTTTT.

J is TRBJ1-2 and V is TRBV6-5, with 11 bases that match TRBD1. Germline V lookup: CDR1 MNHEY, CDR2 SVGAGI. This CDR3 has 15 residues. V was clipped by 5 bases and J by 8 bases; unmatched bases: 10. CDR3 sequence (DNA): TGTGCCAGCAGTCCTACCGGACAGGGGGCGCGAGGCTACACCTTC. Its protein is CASSPTGQGARGYTF.

The chain links TRBV6-6 to TRBJ1-3; 8 bases fit TRBD1. The length of the CDR3 is 16 residues. The J segment lost 4 bases and the V segment lost 5 bases, leaving 10 bases of the junction unmatched. Per germline, CDR1 MNHNY and CDR2 SVGAGI (reference sequence). For the CDR3, the DNA is TGTGCCAGCAGTAAACAGACAGGGGTGGCGGGAAACACCATATATTTT. As protein: CASSKQTGVAGNTIYF.

The chain combines TRBV15 with TRBJ1-6, with D possibly matching TRBD1 (6 bases). The germline gives CDR1 LNHNV, CDR2 YYDKDF (reference sequence). The CDR3 runs to 15 residues. V shed 2 bases and J shed 5 bases, with 10 bases lying between them. The CDR3, as DNA: TGTGCCACCAGCAGATCGGGACAAGATAATTCACCCCTCCACTTT. Protein: CATSRSGQDNSPLHF.